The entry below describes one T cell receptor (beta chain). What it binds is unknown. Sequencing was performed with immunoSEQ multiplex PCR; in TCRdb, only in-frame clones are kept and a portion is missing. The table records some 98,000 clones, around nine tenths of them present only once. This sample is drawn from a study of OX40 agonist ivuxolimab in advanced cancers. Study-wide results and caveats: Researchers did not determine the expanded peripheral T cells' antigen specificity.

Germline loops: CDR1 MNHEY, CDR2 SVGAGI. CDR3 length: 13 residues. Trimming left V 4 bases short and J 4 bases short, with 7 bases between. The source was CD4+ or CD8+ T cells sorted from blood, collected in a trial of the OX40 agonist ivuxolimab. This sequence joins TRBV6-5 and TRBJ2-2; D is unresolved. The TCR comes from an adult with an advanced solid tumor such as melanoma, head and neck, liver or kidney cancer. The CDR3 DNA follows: TGTGCCAGCAGTTCGATCCGCACCGGGGAGCTGTTTTTT. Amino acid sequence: CASSSIRTGELFF.